This TCR beta chain was recovered during a study of blood T cell repertoires in COVID-19 (TCRdb year 2020). Background on the whole study: Samples covering the acute and convalescent phases of COVID-19 were provided by collaborators in the United States, Italy and Spain. Samples were obtained from the ongoing ImmuneRACE study (first 160 participants) and from 1,000 to 1,500 subjects provided by 6 global collaborators. Sample metadata almost always included a de-identified subject ID, COVID-19 status, age in years and sex. The repertoires were released in a freely available public database intended as a resource for research on the immune response to SARS-CoV-2. The dataset comprised deeply sampled blood TCRbeta repertoires from subjects exposed to, actively infected with, or recovered from COVID-19. Where HLA class I and class II types were available, the types were taken from metadata supplied by the sample provider, not from assay-based typing. The prospective study material was composed of cDNA or gDNA derived from T cells, B-cell-depleted T cells, or PBMCs.

The collaborating institutions used their own protocols to collect whole blood in K2EDTA tubes. For TCRbeta analysis, collaborators shipped samples in one of three forms: frozen whole blood, isolated PBMCs, or DNA extracted from either of those sample types. For this clone: This receptor's antigen is unknown. The input lacks base qualities; no much larger clone sits a single base away.

The paper as a whole reports these results and caveats: How much clinical and demographic metadata was included differed by source and by participant, and the metadata was provided uncurated.

Trimming takes 6 bases off V and 2 bases off J; junction bases not matched to a gene: 1. CDR1 SNHLY and CDR2 FYNNEI are derived from the germline V gene. Spanning cysteine to phenylalanine, the CDR3 consists of 13 amino acids. Left in the record is the CDR3 DNA by itself, 39 bases read in frame from the first base. TCRbeta CDR3 regions were amplified from genomic DNA using the immunoSEQ Assay, a bias-controlled multiplex PCR. The source study handled its data this way. The number of nucleated cells in each sample was estimated by amplification of reference gene primers within the assay. To quantify the absolute abundance of each unique TCRbeta CDR3 rearrangement, sequence reads were collapsed and filtered. For each sample, productive Simpson clonality was calculated as the square root of Simpson's diversity index over productive rearrangements. This immuneACCESS table, as held by TCRdb, lists in-frame sequences with V and J called but not all clones. Of the missing ones, under half trace to an unresolved V gene in checked studies; the others have no known cause. The V and J calls and clone size were taken over from that table, and D and trimming were inferred from the DNA. The table for this sample lists about 140,000 clones; 88% of them were counted only once. About 1.7% of the sample goes to the ten largest clones.

This receptor was obtained from a woman in her 50s with acute or convalescent COVID-19. Rearrangement joined TRBV2 to TRBJ2-5; 9 central bases correspond to TRBD2. The sequenced sample was peripheral blood. The CDR3 region reads CASRSGGQETQYF. The DNA sequence is TGTGCCAGCAGGAGCGGGGGGCAAGAGACCCAGTACTTC.